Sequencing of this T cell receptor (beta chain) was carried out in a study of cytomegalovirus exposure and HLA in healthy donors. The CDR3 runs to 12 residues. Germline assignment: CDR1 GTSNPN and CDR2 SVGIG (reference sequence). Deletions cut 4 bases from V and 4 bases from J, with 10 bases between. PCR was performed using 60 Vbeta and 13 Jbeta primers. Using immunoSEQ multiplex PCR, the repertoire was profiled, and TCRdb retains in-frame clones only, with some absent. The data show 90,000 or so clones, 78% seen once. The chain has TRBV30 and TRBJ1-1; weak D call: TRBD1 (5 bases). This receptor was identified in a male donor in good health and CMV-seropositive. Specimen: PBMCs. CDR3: CAWTPGGTEAFF. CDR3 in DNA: TGTGCCTGGACTCCCGGGGGCACTGAAGCTTTCTTT.